Below, 10 T cell receptor beta chains from the same sample are listed, as sequenced in a study of cytomegalovirus exposure and HLA in healthy donors. PCR primers comprised 60 Vbeta and 13 Jbeta primers. Sequencing was performed with immunoSEQ multiplex PCR; in TCRdb, only in-frame clones are kept and a portion is missing. The data contain roughly 100,000 clones, under 85% of them singletons. Source material: PBMCs. All receptors come from a man younger than 40 in good health and CMV-seronegative.

The rearrangement joins TRBV5-1 to TRBJ1-4; maybe TRBD1 (6 bases). This CDR3 is built from 16 residues. Trimming removed 1 base at V and 6 bases at J, with 16 bases between. Germline values: CDR1 SGHRS, CDR2 YFSETQ. CDR3 coding DNA: TGCGCCAGCAGCTTGCAGGGGTTGGGCCCCCATGAAAAACTGTTTTTT. Its protein product is CASSLQGLGPHEKLFF.

V usage is TRBV10-2 and J usage is TRBJ2-5, with TRBD1 identical over 10 bases. The J call may be faulty, since TRBJ2-7 better matches the DNA end. The germline V gene has CDR1 WSHSY and CDR2 SAAADI. There are 14 residues in the CDR3. CDR3 DNA sequence: TGCGCCAGCAGAAGGACAGGGGGCTCCTACGAGCAGTACTTC. It yields the protein CASRRTGGSYEQYF.

This chain uses TRBV18 with TRBJ1-1; D gene ambiguous. The V end lost 0 bases, the J end lost 6 bases, and 8 bases lay between the germline ends. The CDR3 is 13 amino acids. Germline CDR1 KGHSH, CDR2 LQKENI. The chain's CDR3 is CASSPPGFAEAFF. CDR3 DNA: TGTGCCAGCTCACCACCGGGCTTCGCTGAAGCTTTCTTT.

The chain combines TRBV19 with TRBJ1-2; TRBD1 matches 7 bases. This CDR3 contains 16 residues. The junction had 10 bases not matched to a gene; V was cut back by 6 bases and J by 0 bases. Germline V CDR1 and CDR2: LNHDA, SQIVND (reference sequence). The CDR3: CASSPRGTVANYGYTF. The CDR3, as DNA: TGTGCCAGTAGCCCGAGAGGGACAGTAGCTAACTATGGCTACACCTTC.

The rearrangement joins TRBV5-4 to TRBJ1-4; 8 bases agree with TRBD1. V lost 0 bases and J lost 4; bases outside the gene matches: 8. The CDR3 length is 17 residues. Germline assignment: CDR1 SGHNT and CDR2 YYREEE (reference sequence). CDR3 loop: CASSLGADRGSNEKLFF. CDR3 sequence (DNA): TGTGCCAGCAGCTTGGGGGCCGACAGGGGTAGTAATGAAAAACTGTTTTTT.

This chain uses TRBV9 with TRBJ2-5; D might be TRBD1 (6 bases). V lost 4 bases and J 7 bases, leaving 17 bases between the germline ends. This CDR3 is 14 amino acids long. The germline V gene has CDR1 SGDLS and CDR2 YYNGEE. The CDR3 reads CASSPRTVLGTQYF. CDR3 in DNA: TGTGCCAGCAGCCCCCGGACAGTCCTAGGGACCCAGTACTTC.

The V gene is TRBV5-6, the J gene TRBJ1-5; 9 nucleotides agree with TRBD1. The ends lost 4 bases at V and 0 bases at J; junction bases unmatched: 8. CDR3 length equals 17 residues. Looked up from germline, CDR1 is SGHDT and CDR2 is YYEEEE. The CDR3, as DNA: TGTGCCAGCAGCATGGGACAGGGTAAATATAGCAATCAGCCCCAGCATTTT. Translating gives CASSMGQGKYSNQPQHF.

The chain employs TRBV19 and TRBJ2-5; 10 bases line up with TRBD1. The CDR3 extends over 15 amino acids. V lost 7 bases and J lost 7; bases outside the gene matches: 12. From germline, CDR1 is LNHDA and CDR2 SQIVND (reference sequence). In nucleotides, the CDR3 is TGTGCCAGTAAGAATCGAGACAGGGGGCAGGGGACCCAGTACTTC. This translates into CASKNRDRGQGTQYF.

The chain couples TRBV25-1 to TRBJ2-1; 7 bases are shared with TRBD2. From germline, CDR1 is MGHDK and CDR2 SYGVNS. Trimming at V came to 10 bases and at J to 6 bases, leaving 15 bases not matched to a gene. This CDR3 region has 15 residues. In DNA, the CDR3 is TGTGCCACCAACTTTGGGGCGGGAGTCGGCAATGAGCAGTTCTTC. This encodes CATNFGAGVGNEQFF.

This clone was seen more than once but under ten times. The chain couples TRBV5-6 to TRBJ1-1; D might be TRBD1 (6 bases). The CDR3 is made up of 14 amino acids. The ends were cut back, 0 bases at V and 0 bases at J, with 6 bases in the middle. Germline CDR1 and CDR2: SGHDT and YYEEEE. CDR3 bases: TGTGCCAGCAGCTTGGGGACAGTGAACACTGAAGCTTTCTTT. Translating gives CASSLGTVNTEAFF. The complete variable domain, with remaining parts taken from reference TRBV5-6 and TRBJ1-1, reads DAGVTQSPTHLIKTRGQQVTLRCSPKSGHDTVSWYQQALGQGPQFIFQYYEEEERQRGNFPDRFSGHQFPNYSSELNVNALLLGDSALYLCASSLGTVNTEAFFGQGTRLTVV.